One and the same sample provided the 18 T cell receptor beta chains below, sequenced in a study of vaccination and CD4 T cells after COVID-19. Treatment meaning: roughly ten-day PBMC culture with coronavirus spike peptide pools or control peptides (ViraFEST assay). Antigen specificity for these receptors is unknown. The Oncomine TCR Beta short-read assay was applied to DNA of cultured CD4+ T cells. TCRdb passed the PCR reads through MiXCR, listing each CDR3 protein once. Here the sample spans about 20,000 distinct CDR3 sequences, about 44% being singletons. Specimen: CD4+ T cells from blood, cultured in vitro, collected before SARS-CoV-2 vaccination. The receptors stem from a human donor who had recovered from COVID-19.

This clonotype was counted a few times. The genes are TRBV20-1 and TRBJ1-3, with 8 bases aligning to TRBD1. The junction had 5 bases not matched to a gene; V was cut back by 5 bases and J by 2 bases. The CDR3 spans 14 residues. Germline V lookup: CDR1 DFQATT, CDR2 SNEGSKA (reference sequence). The CDR3 loop is CSAYRTGTGNTIYF. CDR3 nucleotides: TGCAGTGCTTACCGGACAGGGACTGGAAACACCATATATTTT.

Here the CDR3 DNA reads TGTGCCAGCACCAAGGGGGTAGGAATCCTCTCTGGGGCCAACGTCCTGACTTTC. It encodes CASTKGVGILSGANVLTF. The chain recombines TRBV5-4 with TRBJ2-6, with a weak D call TRBD1 (6 bases). CDR3 length: 18 residues. V was cut by 6 bases and J by 0 bases, with 19 bases left in between. Looked up from germline, CDR1 is SGHNT and CDR2 is YYREEE (reference sequence).

V and J are TRBV7-2 and TRBJ1-1, with a tentative D call TRBD1 (5 bases). The CDR3 runs to 15 residues. CDR1 and CDR2 from the germline V gene are SGHTA and FQGNSA. V gave up 0 bases and J gave up 4 bases, with 12 bases separating them. The DNA of the CDR3 is TGTGCCAGCAGCTTAGCGAAGGGGAGTGGCACTGAAGCTTTCTTT. Protein sequence: CASSLAKGSGTEAFF.

The chain recombines TRBV9 with TRBJ1-2; TRBD1 aligns across 7 bases. Trimming took 4 bases from V and 0 from J; bases not matched to a gene: 3. This CDR3 region has 14 residues. Germline CDR1 reads SGDLS; CDR2 reads YYNGEE. The CDR3 protein is CASSSGQPNYGYTF. CDR3 bases: TGTGCCAGCAGCTCGGGACAGCCTAACTATGGCTACACCTTC.

V gene TRBV6-4 combines with J gene TRBJ2-1, with D unclear. Germline V gives CDR1 MRHNA, CDR2 SNTAGT. The length of the CDR3 is 13 residues. V dropped 3 bases and J dropped 1 base, with 4 bases sitting between them. The DNA for the CDR3 is TGTGCCAGCAGTGAGAGGTCCTACAATGAGCAGTTCTTC. Translating it yields CASSERSYNEQFF.

The chain joins TRBV20-1 to TRBJ2-7; D is perhaps TRBD1 or TRBD2 (6 bases each). The CDR3 extends over 13 amino acids. Germline V CDR1 and CDR2: DFQATT, SNEGSKA (reference sequence). V was clipped by 6 bases and J by 6 bases, with 18 bases between them. The CDR3 is CSAAQGGPLEQYF. CDR3 nucleotides: TGCAGTGCCGCCCAAGGGGGGCCCCTCGAGCAGTACTTC.

The rearrangement links TRBV7-2 to TRBJ2-4, with TRBD1 identical over 7 bases. V dropped 0 bases and J dropped 7; count of bases not matched to a gene: 0. CDR3 length: 13 residues. Germline values: CDR1 SGHTA, CDR2 FQGNSA. The CDR3 DNA reads TGTGCCAGCAGCTTAGCACAGGGGAACATTCAGTACTTC. Residues: CASSLAQGNIQYF.

This sequence joins TRBV7-2 and TRBJ2-7; D unresolved. This CDR3 has 14 amino acids. In germline, CDR1 is SGHTA, CDR2 FQGNSA. Between the trimmed V and J ends, which lost 7 bases and 4 bases, there was a span of 17 bases. The CDR3 DNA reads TGTGCCAGCACCGCAGACCGTGCGGTTTACGAGCAGTACTTC. Translation gives CASTADRAVYEQYF.

A few counts support this clonotype. In nucleotides, the CDR3 is TGTGCCACCAGCAGAGTCACTCAGGGTGGTGCGGATACGCAGTATTTT. Translation: CATSRVTQGGADTQYF. The chain has TRBV15 and TRBJ2-3; TRBD1 might be the D (5 bases). The CDR3 has 16 amino acids. V was trimmed by 1 base and J by 6 bases, leaving 17 bases between them. Germline CDR1 and CDR2: LNHNV and YYDKDF (reference sequence).

The chain combines TRBV6-1 with TRBJ1-2; unclear D gene. CDR3 length equals 12 residues. Per germline, CDR1 MNHNS and CDR2 SASEGT. V shed 1 base and J shed 4 bases, with 4 bases lying between them. The CDR3 nucleotides are TGTGCCAGCAGTGAAGAGATCTATGGCTACACCTTC. The encoded protein is CASSEEIYGYTF.

The CDR3 loop reads CASSYADGGNSPLHF. In DNA form, the CDR3 reads TGTGCCAGCAGTTACGCGGACGGGGGGAATTCACCCCTCCACTTT. The V gene is TRBV6-5, the J gene TRBJ1-6; possibly TRBD1 for D (5 bases). Trimming left V 2 bases short and J 7 bases short, with 12 bases between. The CDR3 totals 15 residues. The germline CDR1 and CDR2 sequences are MNHEY and SVGAGI.

This clonotype was observed a few times. The chain links TRBV7-2 to TRBJ1-5; D not certain. V was cut by 3 bases and J by 5 bases, with 5 bases left in between. There are 12 residues in the CDR3. Germline CDR1 SGHTA, CDR2 FQGNSA. CDR3 DNA: TGTGCCAGCAGCTTGAAGGATCAGCCCCAGCATTTT. Protein product: CASSLKDQPQHF.

J is TRBJ2-7 and V is TRBV7-6, with TRBD2 matching over 8 bases. Per germline, CDR1 SGHVS and CDR2 FNYEAQ. The junction had 4 bases not matched to a gene; V was cut back by 1 base and J by 2 bases. CDR3 size: 15 residues. As DNA, the CDR3 is TGTGCCAGCAGCTTAGATCCGGGACTAGCCTACGAGCAGTACTTC. Protein: CASSLDPGLAYEQYF.

V gene TRBV28 combines with J gene TRBJ2-3; 10 nucleotides match TRBD2. CDR1 MDHEN and CDR2 SYDVKM come from the germline V gene. Trimming took 6 bases from V and 2 from J; bases not matched to a gene: 20. The CDR3 contains 20 residues. The CDR3 here is CASRAPGRWGLAPSTDTQYF. CDR3 bases: TGTGCCAGCAGGGCTCCGGGCCGATGGGGACTAGCGCCCTCCACAGATACGCAGTATTTT.

This clonotype was recorded a few times. The genes are TRBV11-3 and TRBJ1-1; D is uncertain. Germline V gene lookup returns CDR1 SGHNT and CDR2 YENEEA. V lost 3 bases to trimming and J lost 1 base, with 21 bases between them. CDR3 length equals 18 residues. The CDR3 reads CASSFEGLPNEENTEAFF. The CDR3 coding sequence is TGTGCCAGCAGCTTTGAGGGTCTCCCCAATGAAGAGAACACTGAAGCTTTCTTT.

The V gene is TRBV6-1, the J gene TRBJ1-1, with 7 bases that match TRBD1. CDR1 and CDR2 from the germline V gene are MNHNS and SASEGT. Trimming removed 5 bases from V and 3 bases from J; junction bases left unmatched: 9. This CDR3 spans 15 amino acids. The CDR3 nucleotides read TGTGCCAGCAGTCCGTTGACAGGGTGGGACACTGAAGCTTTCTTT. Translation gives CASSPLTGWDTEAFF.

This clonotype was seen only a few times. This chain uses TRBV6-1 with TRBJ1-1; D call uncertain. Between the trimmed V and J ends, which lost 7 bases and 5 bases, there was a span of 20 bases. Germline CDR1 MNHNS, CDR2 SASEGT. The CDR3 runs to 15 residues. This chain's CDR3 is CASKYTSIEVTEAFF. CDR3 nucleotide sequence: TGTGCCAGCAAATACACCTCGATAGAGGTTACTGAAGCTTTCTTT.

This clonotype was counted only a few times. This sequence joins TRBV20-1 and TRBJ1-2; the D gene is possibly TRBD1 (5 bases). The CDR3 length is 14 residues. In germline, CDR1 is DFQATT, CDR2 SNEGSKA (reference sequence). Trimming pared 4 bases from V and 4 bases from J, leaving 16 bases between. This chain's CDR3 is CSATAKGPLYGYTF. The CDR3 DNA follows: TGCAGTGCTACTGCCAAGGGGCCCCTCTATGGCTACACCTTC.